This record concerns one T cell receptor (beta chain) sequence. No antigen is known for it. Germline V lookup: CDR1 MNHEY, CDR2 SMNVEV (reference sequence). This CDR3 spans 17 amino acids. Trimming stripped 1 base from V and 3 bases from J, with 15 bases between. The sample originates from a study of OX40 agonist ivuxolimab in advanced cancers. Study context: Eligibility admitted prior anti-PD-1, anti-PD-L1 or anti-CTLA-4 therapy; about 40% had some.

General observations from the study: CD4+ and CD8+ T cells in blood underwent clonal expansion by week 6 at 0.1 to 3.0 mg/kg.

Repertoires were generated with immunoSEQ multiplex PCR, while TCRdb's copy carries only in-frame clones and drops some. The table shows about 84,000 clones, with roughly 90% occurring only once. Specimen: CD4+ or CD8+ T cells sorted from blood, collected in a trial of the OX40 agonist ivuxolimab. This clonotype originated in an adult with an advanced solid tumor such as melanoma, head and neck, liver or kidney cancer. The rearrangement links TRBV27 to TRBJ2-2, with D possibly being TRBD2 (6 bases). In DNA form, the CDR3 reads TGTGCCAGCAGTTTATTTCGGGCGAGGAGGGACACCGGGGAGCTGTTTTTT. This translates into CASSLFRARRDTGELFF.